The 10 T cell receptor beta chains presented below share a single source sample, sequenced in a study of shared clonotypes between healthy human individuals. Assay used: immunoSEQ multiplex PCR; TCRdb lists only in-frame clones, some missing. Among some 1 million clones listed, roughly 75% were seen once. The specimen was memory CD4+ T cells sorted from blood. Subset meaning: CD45RA-negative fraction. These receptors came from a young man in good health.

Comments on this clone: The same CDR3 also results from other DNA sequences found in this sample. The chain is built from TRBV11-2 and TRBJ2-5, with D possibly being TRBD2 (6 bases). Trimming shortened V by 4 bases and J by 4 bases, and 7 bases separated the two germline ends. The CDR3 covers 12 residues. Germline values: CDR1 SGHAT, CDR2 FQNNGV. CDR3 in DNA: TGTGCCAGCAGCTCGCGGGGAGAGACCCAGTACTTC. It encodes CASSSRGETQYF.

This chain joins TRBV6-1 and TRBJ1-1, with TRBD1 matching 8 bases. Germline-derived CDR1 and CDR2 are MNHNS and SASEGT. This CDR3 is built from 12 residues. Trimming took 5 bases from V and 10 from J; bases not matched to a gene: 6. DNA for the CDR3: TGTGCCAGCAGTTATCAGGGGGCGTCAGCTTTCTTT. This translates into CASSYQGASAFF.

V gene TRBV7-8 combines with J gene TRBJ2-5, with D perhaps being TRBD1 or TRBD2 (5 bases each). Trimming pared 5 bases from V and 4 bases from J, leaving 23 bases between. This CDR3 region has 17 residues. From germline, CDR1 is SGHVS and CDR2 FQNEAQ. The CDR3 reads CASSKEGFGATTETQYF. CDR3 nucleotide sequence: TGTGCCAGCAGCAAAGAGGGCTTCGGGGCTACAACAGAGACCCAGTACTTC.

The chain is built from TRBV4-2 and TRBJ1-2; TRBD1 agrees at 9 bases. V was clipped by 3 bases and J by 4 bases; unmatched bases: 6. This CDR3 spans 15 amino acids. Germline CDR1 is LGHNA and CDR2 is YNFKEQ. CDR3 in DNA: TGTGCCAGCAGCCACACAGGGGGCGAATCCTATGGCTACACCTTC. It encodes CASSHTGGESYGYTF.

The table lists this clone with a count of one. Other DNA sequences in this specimen translate into the identical CDR3. This chain joins TRBV4-1 and TRBJ1-2, with 7 nucleotides matching TRBD1. The CDR3 is made up of 14 amino acids. Per the germline V gene, CDR1 is MGHRA and CDR2 is YSYEKL. The J segment lost 4 bases and the V segment lost 0 bases, leaving 2 bases of the junction unmatched. CDR3 sequence reads: CASSQDDRAYGYTF. The CDR3 DNA is TGCGCCAGCAGCCAAGACGACAGGGCCTATGGCTACACCTTC.

V and J are TRBV19 and TRBJ2-3; D perhaps matches TRBD1 (5 bases). Germline V gene lookup returns CDR1 LNHDA and CDR2 SQIVND (reference sequence). Deletions cut 1 base from V and 2 bases from J, with 10 bases between. This CDR3 contains 15 residues. The CDR3 DNA reads TGTGCCAGTAGTATAGGACAGCGATACACAGATACGCAGTATTTT. Translation: CASSIGQRYTDTQYF. Together with reference TRBV19 and TRBJ2-3, the CDR3 gives the full variable domain: DGGITQSPKYLFRKEGQNVTLSCEQNLNHDAMYWYRQDPGQGLRLIYYSQIVNDFQKGDIAEGYSVSREKKESFPLTVTSAQKNPTAFYLCASSIGQRYTDTQYFGPGTRLTVL.

Notes on this clone: In the same sample, other DNA sequences code for this CDR3. V is TRBV5-1 and J is TRBJ2-3; D call uncertain. The CDR3 contains 12 residues. In germline, CDR1 is SGHRS, CDR2 YFSETQ. Trimming cost V 3 bases and J 2 bases, with 4 bases left between them. The CDR3 DNA reads as TGCGCCAGCAGCTCGAACACAGATACGCAGTATTTT. Protein sequence: CASSSNTDTQYF.

The chain combines TRBV6-5 with TRBJ2-7; 11 positions match TRBD1. Germline CDR1 reads MNHEY; CDR2 reads SVGAGI. The V segment lost 4 bases and the J segment 9 bases; nucleotides outside the gene matches: 11. This CDR3 is 15 amino acids long. The CDR3 here is CASSLGDRGDQPQYF. The CDR3, as DNA: TGTGCCAGCAGTTTGGGGGACAGGGGGGACCAGCCGCAGTACTTC.

The rearrangement links TRBV5-4 to TRBJ1-3; the D is unclear. Per the germline V gene, CDR1 is SGHNT and CDR2 is YYREEE (reference sequence). Deletions cut 4 bases from V and 4 bases from J, with 9 bases between. The CDR3 runs to 13 residues. The CDR3 here is CASSLLGGNTIYF. For the CDR3, the DNA is TGTGCCAGCAGCCTGTTGGGCGGAAACACCATATATTTT.

This clone was counted a few times. The V call is TRBV10-1, the J call TRBJ2-1; 9 nucleotides align to TRBD2. The junction had 5 bases not matched to a gene; V was cut back by 4 bases and J by 10 bases. The CDR3 contains 13 residues. Germline V gene sequence: CDR1 WNHNN, CDR2 SYGVQD (reference sequence). CDR3 sequence (DNA): TGCGCCAGCAGTGGTTTTAGCGGGAGAGAGCAGTTCTTC. Translated: CASSGFSGREQFF.